Detailed here is one T cell receptor beta chain. Its antigen is not known. Trimming cost V 1 base and J 11 bases; bases outside gene matches: 7. Per the germline V gene, CDR1 is MNHEY and CDR2 is SMNVEV (reference sequence). This CDR3 has 13 residues. The entry originates in a study of T cell repertoires in aging, cancer and after chemotherapy. Whole-study context: Donors were grouped into six age bands spanning 30 or younger through 70 or older. Findings of the study overall: Age-matched healthy donors had significantly more diverse, less clonal blood TCR repertoires than untreated cancer patients. The repertoire data cannot show anything about immunological memory following chemotherapy.

Rearranged V-D-J TRB sequences were amplified with a mixed TRB-A/B primer pool. Via MiXCR, TCRdb re-called the multiplex PCR reads, giving one row per CDR3 protein. Here the sample spans about 4,000 distinct CDR3 sequences, 25% being singletons. Amplification of TCR beta used genomic DNA extracted from peripheral blood. Material for sequencing was blood. The TCR originated in a human donor with a solid tumor. This sequence joins TRBV27 and TRBJ2-7; 8 nucleotides agree with TRBD1. This CDR3 is CASSLWGTGDKYF. The CDR3 bases are TGTGCCAGCAGTTTATGGGGGACAGGAGATAAGTACTTC.